The 20 T cell receptor beta chains presented below share a single source sample, sequenced in a study of graft-versus-host responses after intestinal transplantation. These TCRs' antigens remain unknown. TCRdb's table, derived via immunoSEQ multiplex PCR, lists solely in-frame clones and lacks some. The sample has about 120,000 clones, 90% to 95% seen once. Sequencing was performed on unstimulated CD4+ T cells sorted from spleen or lymph node cells, taken before intestinal transplant. These TCRs come from a human donor who received an intestinal transplant.

In its sample, this clone was seen once. The J gene is TRBJ1-3, the V gene TRBV4-1; TRBD1 agrees at 7 bases. CDR1 and CDR2 (germline): MGHRA, YSYEKL. Germline trimming cut 0 bases from V and 7 bases from J; bases unmatched to any gene: 18. The CDR3 contains 19 residues. The chain's CDR3 is CASSQDQRVGRGTWNTIYF. CDR3 nucleotide sequence: TGCGCCAGCAGCCAAGATCAGAGAGTAGGCAGGGGGACCTGGAACACCATATATTTT.

J is TRBJ1-2 and V is TRBV7-3; 10 nucleotides match TRBD1. J was trimmed by 0 bases and V by 5 bases; bases with no gene match: 3. This CDR3 spans 15 amino acids. Germline CDR1 and CDR2: SGHTA and FQGTGA. The CDR3 loop reads CASSRGQGANYGYTF. CDR3 nucleotides: TGTGCCAGCAGCCGTGGACAGGGGGCTAACTATGGCTACACCTTC.

This clone is a singleton in its sample. The chain links TRBV6-1 to TRBJ2-3; 9 bases fit TRBD1. This CDR3 region has 16 residues. The trim removed 4 bases at V and 6 bases at J, leaving 11 bases unmatched. Germline-derived CDR1 and CDR2 are MNHNS and SASEGT. Written as DNA, the CDR3 is TGTGCCAGCAGTGCCTCCGGGACAGGGTACCTGGATACGCAGTATTTT. As protein: CASSASGTGYLDTQYF.

This chain connects TRBV28 to TRBJ1-2; no firm D call. V lost 4 bases to trimming and J lost 6 bases, with 9 bases between them. The CDR3 totals 12 residues. Germline V CDR1 and CDR2: MDHEN, SYDVKM. The CDR3 coding sequence is TGTGCCAGCAGTTCGGAGTTAGATGGCTACACCTTC. As protein: CASSSELDGYTF.

Comments on this clone: A read error may account for a junction end that differs from germline. The rearrangement uses TRBV28 and TRBJ2-7; TRBD2 matches at 11 bases. The CDR3 has 17 amino acids. The V gene's germline CDR1 is MDHEN and CDR2 SYDVKM. For the CDR3, the DNA is TGTGCCAGCAGCCCTAGGATACTAGCGGGAGTTTCCTCCGAGCAGTACTTC. This translates into CASSPRILAGVSSEQYF.

This chain uses TRBV5-1 with TRBJ2-5; D is possibly TRBD1 (6 bases). Germline CDR1 is SGHRS and CDR2 is YFSETQ. There are 15 residues in the CDR3. The germline V and J ends were trimmed by 4 bases and 5 bases, with 18 bases remaining between them. The CDR3 reads CASSGGRGGLETQYF. Here the CDR3 DNA reads TGCGCCAGCAGCGGCGGCAGGGGCGGGTTGGAGACCCAGTACTTC.

The chain recombines TRBV5-1 with TRBJ1-1; D might be TRBD1 (6 bases). The V end lost 4 bases, the J end lost 0 bases, and 16 bases lay between the germline ends. The CDR3 extends over 16 amino acids. The V gene's germline CDR1 is SGHRS and CDR2 YFSETQ. The CDR3, as DNA: TGCGCCAGCAGCCCGGAGGGGGGAACCATGAACACTGAAGCTTTCTTT. Translation: CASSPEGGTMNTEAFF.

Remarks on this clone: The junction departs from the called germline gene at one end, perhaps through a read error. Other DNA sequences within the sample encode an identical CDR3. This chain connects TRBV6-1 to TRBJ1-1; D not resolved. Germline V lookup: CDR1 MNHNS, CDR2 SASEGT. The CDR3 loop spans 13 amino acids. The CDR3 is CASKYLGNTEAFF. The DNA for the CDR3 is TGTGCCAGCAAATATCTGGGTAACACTGAAGCCTTCTTT.

The chain joins TRBV5-5 to TRBJ2-7, with 8 bases matching TRBD2. Looked up from germline, CDR1 is SGHKS and CDR2 is YYEKEE (reference sequence). Trimming removed 7 bases from V and 4 bases from J; junction bases left unmatched: 10. CDR3 length: 14 amino acids. The CDR3 DNA sequence: TGTGCCAGCCGGTTAGCGGGACCGCCTTACGAGCAGTACTTC. Translation gives CASRLAGPPYEQYF.

This clone was counted between two and nine times. The chain joins TRBV16 to TRBJ1-1; D unresolved. V lost 1 base, J lost 1 base, and 7 bases lay in between. CDR1 and CDR2 from the germline V gene are KGHSY and FQNENV. This CDR3 comprises 14 residues. The DNA of the CDR3 is TGTGCCAGCAGCCAATTCGTGGGGAACACTGAAGCTTTCTTT. Its protein is CASSQFVGNTEAFF.

The chain is built from TRBV7-2 and TRBJ1-2; the match to TRBD1 covers 10 bases. Germline values: CDR1 SGHTA, CDR2 FQGNSA. The CDR3 length is 16 residues. The V segment lost 10 bases and the J segment 4 bases; nucleotides outside the gene matches: 15. The CDR3 here is CATQSNPGTGAYGYTF. In nucleotides, the CDR3 is TGTGCCACACAATCCAACCCCGGGACAGGGGCCTATGGCTACACCTTC.

For the CDR3, the DNA is TGTGCCAGCAGTGAATTTAGACCTGGGGGGAATGAGCAGTTCTTC. Translating gives CASSEFRPGGNEQFF. The chain combines TRBV25-1 with TRBJ2-1, with TRBD2 as a possible D gene (6 bases). This CDR3 spans 15 amino acids. Germline CDR1 MGHDK, CDR2 SYGVNS. V shed 1 base and J shed 7 bases, with 14 bases lying between them. Combining the CDR3 with reference TRBV25-1 and TRBJ2-1 gives the whole variable domain EADIYQTPRYLVIGTGKKITLECSQTMGHDKMYWYQQDPGMELHLIHYSYGVNSTEKGDLSSESTVSRIRTEHFPLTLESARPSHTSQYLCASSEFRPGGNEQFFGPGTRLTVL.

The V and J genes are TRBV18 and TRBJ1-3, with D unresolved. CDR1 is KGHSH, CDR2 LQKENI, per germline. With 5 bases removed from V and 0 bases from J, the gap between germline ends came to 14 bases. The length of the CDR3 is 16 residues. The CDR3 sequence is CASSYGRIYSGNTIYF. For the CDR3, the DNA is TGTGCCAGCTCATATGGACGTATCTACTCTGGAAACACCATATATTTT.

The chain recombines TRBV7-2 with TRBJ2-7, with D maybe TRBD2 (5 bases). The germline V gene encodes CDR1 SGHTA and CDR2 FQGNSA. V lost 2 bases to trimming and J lost 4 bases, with 15 bases between them. The CDR3 runs 15 residues. CDR3 DNA sequence: TGTGCCAGCAGCTTAAGCGGAGTAATACCGTACGAGCAGTACTTC. Translated, it gives CASSLSGVIPYEQYF.

This chain links TRBV6-1 with TRBJ2-2; 8 nucleotides align to TRBD1. The V and J ends lost 6 bases and 4 bases, in that order; junction bases with no gene match: 7. Germline CDR1 MNHNS, CDR2 SASEGT. The CDR3 consists of 15 residues. The CDR3 loop is CASSLDRGRTGELFF. In DNA form, the CDR3 reads TGTGCCAGCAGCCTAGACAGGGGACGCACCGGGGAGCTGTTTTTT.

This chain's CDR3 is CAWSVWLAGGPGDTQYF. The CDR3 DNA is TGTGCCTGGAGTGTATGGCTAGCGGGAGGGCCTGGGGATACGCAGTATTTT. The chain has TRBV30 and TRBJ2-3; 12 bases match TRBD2. CDR3 length: 17 amino acids. CDR1 is GTSNPN, CDR2 SVGIG, per germline (reference sequence). The trim removed 0 bases at V and 6 bases at J, leaving 10 bases unmatched.

This chain links TRBV10-1 with TRBJ2-2; a weak D match, TRBD2 (5 bases). The CDR3 length is 14 residues. Trimming left V 5 bases short and J 4 bases short, with 11 bases between. The germline V gene has CDR1 WNHNN and CDR2 SYGVQD (reference sequence). For the CDR3, the DNA is TGCGCCAGCAGTCGAGAGGGCGGCACCGGGGAGCTGTTTTTT. It translates to CASSREGGTGELFF.

This chain connects TRBV2 to TRBJ2-1; 8 bases align to TRBD2. CDR3 size: 13 residues. The germline V gene has CDR1 SNHLY and CDR2 FYNNEI. Trimming at V came to 7 bases and at J to 4 bases, leaving 3 bases not matched to a gene. The CDR3 coding sequence is TGTGCCAGCAAAGGCGGGAGGTACAATGAGCAGTTCTTC. This sequence encodes CASKGGRYNEQFF.

This chain uses TRBV30 with TRBJ2-2; D is undetermined. V was trimmed by 7 bases and J by 8 bases, leaving 11 bases between them. The germline gives CDR1 GTSNPN, CDR2 SVGIG (reference sequence). The CDR3 contains 11 residues. DNA for the CDR3: TGTGCCTTCCAAGCCAGGGGGGAGCTGTTTTTT. Its translation: CAFQARGELFF.

The chain couples TRBV19 to TRBJ1-5; 7 bases fit TRBD1. The germline V gene has CDR1 LNHDA and CDR2 SQIVND (reference sequence). The V gene end was trimmed by 4 bases and the J gene end by 4 bases; junction bases not matched to a gene: 13. CDR3 length: 17 amino acids. The CDR3 DNA sequence: TGTGCCAGTAGTACAACCGATAAGACAGGGCGGAATCAGCCCCAGCATTTT. It specifies CASSTTDKTGRNQPQHF.